This TCR beta chain was obtained from a study of human T cells and chemical hapten exposure. Across the whole study: Yields of TCR per sample differed, chiefly owing to small differences in pooled library volume. Study outcomes and limitations: With DPC sensitization, TCRs exceeding 1 in 1000 frequency showed no change.

The library labeled individual cDNA molecules by adding unique molecular identifiers to them. As originally analysed: TCR counts had a median of approximately 96,000 per sample and spanned about 20,000 to 700,000. TCRdb fed the RACE reads into MiXCR, producing one record per CDR3 protein. These V and J calls are TCRdb output, not the study's own analysis. The sample has roughly 71,000 distinct CDR3 sequences, about 6% seen once; the top ten hold roughly 3.4%. In regard to this clonotype: Its antigen is undetermined.

This sample's time point: healthy volunteer bleed at 6 weeks. Total RNA extraction was carried out from unfractionated whole blood. The sequenced sample was whole blood. The clonotype originates from a female donor in good health. Some clones in this sample may be carry-over from other donors' samples.

CDR3 in amino acids: CSAREDRAYEQYF. The CDR3 region has the DNA TGCAGTGCTAGAGAGGACAGGGCCTACGAGCAGTACTTC. This chain uses TRBV20-1 with TRBJ2-7; TRBD1 matches 8 bases. CDR3 length equals 13 residues. The germline CDR1 and CDR2 sequences are DFQATT and SNEGSKA (reference sequence). V shed 0 bases, J shed 2 bases, and the junction held 0 bases outside the gene matches.